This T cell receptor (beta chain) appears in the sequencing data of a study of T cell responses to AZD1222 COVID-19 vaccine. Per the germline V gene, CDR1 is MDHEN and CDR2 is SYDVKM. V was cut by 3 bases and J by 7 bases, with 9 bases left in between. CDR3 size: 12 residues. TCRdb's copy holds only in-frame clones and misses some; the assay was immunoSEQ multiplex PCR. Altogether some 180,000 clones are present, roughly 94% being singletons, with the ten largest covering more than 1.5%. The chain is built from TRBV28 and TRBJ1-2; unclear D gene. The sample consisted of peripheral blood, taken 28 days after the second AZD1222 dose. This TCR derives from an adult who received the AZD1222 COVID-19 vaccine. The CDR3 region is CASSFGEGGYTF. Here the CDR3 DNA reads TGTGCCAGCAGTTTCGGGGAGGGTGGCTACACCTTC.